This T cell receptor beta chain was sequenced during a study of blood T cell repertoires in COVID-19. Study background: The United States, Italy and Spain were the sources of the acute and convalescent COVID-19 samples. In each case, the material was cDNA or gDNA derived from T cells, B-cell-depleted T cells, or PBMCs.

Source study methods: Researchers report that nucleated cell counts were estimated from reference gene primer amplification. This table comes from immunoSEQ multiplex PCR, and its TCRdb copy is limited to in-frame clones, with some not included. That table furnishes V, J and clone size, whereas the DNA furnished D and trimming. The profile shows fewer than 80,000 clones, around nine tenths of them singletons. The CDR3 extends over 14 amino acids. The V and J ends lost 3 bases and 7 bases, in that order; junction bases with no gene match: 8. Germline V gene lookup returns CDR1 SNHLY and CDR2 FYNNEI. The sequence derives from a woman in her forties or fifties with active or convalescent COVID-19. V and J are TRBV2 and TRBJ2-7; TRBD1 matches 8 bases. The specimen sequenced was peripheral blood. CDR3 bases: TGTGCCAGCAGTGACGGACAGGGTACGAGTGAGCAGTACTTC. Its protein is CASSDGQGTSEQYF.